Listed below are T cell receptor beta chains from one sample, sequenced in a study of beta chain features in type 1 diabetes. Profiled with immunoSEQ multiplex PCR; TCRdb holds only in-frame clones, not every one. The table lists some 700,000 clones, over 10% of them singletons. The source material was naive CD4+ T cells from blood. Receptor source: a man between 18 and 29 years old with type 1 diabetes. CDR3s include the opening cysteine and the closing phenylalanine or tryptophan. A D gene is named only where the DNA matches it firmly. The size field is filled for only some rows; it gives once, few, many or a size class.

>TRBV7-3|TRBJ1-6|TRBD1|few
TGTGCCAGCAGCCCACAGGGGCCTAATAATTCACCCCTCCACTTT
CASSPQGPNNSPLHF
>TRBV14|TRBJ1-1|.|.
TGTGCCAGCAGCCAAAGATCCCTCGGGGACGGCGGTGAAGCTTTCTTT
CASSQRSLGDGGEAFF
>TRBV15|TRBJ2-3|.|few
TGTGCCACCAGCAGAGACTTGACAGGCACAGATACGCAGTATTTT
CATSRDLTGTDTQYF
>TRBV12-5|TRBJ1-1|TRBD1|.
TGTGCTAGTGGTTTTGTACAGGGGGGCAACACTGAAGCTTTCTTT
CASGFVQGGNTEAFF
>TRBV30|TRBJ2-5|TRBD1|few
TGTGCCTGGGTGGACGGGACAGGGGGAGAGACCCAGTACTTC
CAWVDGTGGETQYF
>TRBV7-6|TRBJ1-2|TRBD1|.
TGTGCCAGCAGCTTAGGCATTTCATCGACAGGGGGCTGCTACACCTTC
CASSLGISSTGGCYTF
>TRBV6-5|TRBJ1-1|.|.
TGTGCCAGCAACCAAGGGGTGGTAGGCACTGAAGCTTTCTTT
CASNQGVVGTEAFF
>TRBV5-4|TRBJ1-1|TRBD1|few
TGTGCCAGCAGGAGACAGGGGCCGAACACTGAAGCTTTCTTT
CASRRQGPNTEAFF
>TRBV20-1|TRBJ2-7|.|.
TGCAGTGCTACTCGCTCCTACGAGCAGTACTTC
CSATRSYEQYF
>TRBV7-7|TRBJ2-7|.|.
TGTGCCAGCAGCTTGTCAGGTGGCGAGCAGTACTTC
CASSLSGGEQYF
>TRBV10-3|TRBJ1-1|.|.
TGTGCCATCAGTGTTTCAGGGGCGAGCTCTGAAGCTTTCTTT
CAISVSGASSEAFF
>TRBV11-2|TRBJ2-1|.|.
TGTGCCAGCAGCCGGAGCGCCGGGCTGAGGGATAACAATGAGCAGTTCTTC
CASSRSAGLRDNNEQFF
>TRBV27|TRBJ2-7|TRBD2|few
TGTGCCAGCAGTTTAGCTAGGACTAGTCACGAGCAGTACTTC
CASSLARTSHEQYF
>TRBV28|TRBJ2-7|TRBD1|.
TGTGCCAGCAGTTTGGGACAGCCCTACGAGCAGTACTTC
CASSLGQPYEQYF
>TRBV7-6|TRBJ2-5|TRBD2|.
TGTGCCAGCAGCTACGGGGGGTCGGATCAAGAGACCCAGTACTTC
CASSYGGSDQETQYF
>TRBV10-2|TRBJ1-2|.|few
TGCGCCAGCAGTGAGTCTGGGGGGCCTTACTATGGCTACACCTTC
CASSESGGPYYGYTF
>TRBV6-5|TRBJ1-2|TRBD1|few
TGTGCCAGCAGTTACCGAACAGGGGACTATGGCTACACCTTC
CASSYRTGDYGYTF
>TRBV30|TRBJ2-5|TRBD2|.
TGTGCCTGGGTCCCTGGACTAGCTGAAGAGACCCAGTACTTC
CAWVPGLAEETQYF